This entry concerns a single TCR beta chain. The data stem from a study of blood T cell repertoires in COVID-19. Study details: Sources were T cells, B-cell-depleted T cells, or PBMCs; the material itself was cDNA or gDNA.

As processed by the authors: Estimated nucleated cell counts came from reference gene primer amplification. Profiled with immunoSEQ multiplex PCR; TCRdb holds only in-frame clones, not every one. V, J and clone size are those of that table, while D and trimming were read from the DNA. The table records around 250,000 clones, about 85% of them present only once. Looked up from germline, CDR1 is MRHNA and CDR2 is SNTAGT. The V end was cut by 2 bases, the J end by 7 bases, with 20 bases between. The CDR3 runs 16 residues. The chain combines TRBV6-4 with TRBJ2-5, with a tentative D call TRBD2 (6 bases). The sequenced sample was peripheral blood. The sequence was obtained from a man in his thirties or forties who had recovered from COVID-19. The CDR3 nucleotides read TGTGCCAGCAGTGACGCTCCGGGACCAGGCGGGATGACCCAGTACTTC. Amino acid sequence: CASSDAPGPGGMTQYF.